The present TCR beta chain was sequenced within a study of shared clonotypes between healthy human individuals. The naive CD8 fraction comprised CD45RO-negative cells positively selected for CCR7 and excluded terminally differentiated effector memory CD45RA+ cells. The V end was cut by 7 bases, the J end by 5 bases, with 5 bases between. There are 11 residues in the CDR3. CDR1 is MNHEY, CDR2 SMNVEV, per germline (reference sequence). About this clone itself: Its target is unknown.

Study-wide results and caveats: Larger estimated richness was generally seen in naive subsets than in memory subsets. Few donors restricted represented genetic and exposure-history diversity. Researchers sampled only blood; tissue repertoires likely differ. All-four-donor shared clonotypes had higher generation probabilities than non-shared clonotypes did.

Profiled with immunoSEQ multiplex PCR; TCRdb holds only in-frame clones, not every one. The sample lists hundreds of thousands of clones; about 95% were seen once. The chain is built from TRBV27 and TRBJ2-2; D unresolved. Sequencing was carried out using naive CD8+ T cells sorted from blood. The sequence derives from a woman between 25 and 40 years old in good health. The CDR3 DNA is TGTGCCAGCAAAACTACCGGGGAGCTGTTTTTT. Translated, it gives CASKTTGELFF.